Listed here are 5 T cell receptor beta chains from one sample, sequenced in a study of chemoradiotherapy in HPV16-positive cancers. The assay was immunoSEQ multiplex PCR, and TCRdb's table has in-frame clones only and misses some. The repertoire holds 3,000 to 4,000 clones, with approximately 84% as singletons. Material: tumor tissue, obtained from a patient who underwent chemoradiotherapy. The receptors come from a human donor with HPV-associated anogenital cancer.

This clone was observed a single time. The CDR3: CASSPFGGGALDTQYF. The CDR3, as DNA: TGTGCCAGTAGTCCCTTTGGCGGGGGGGCCTTAGATACGCAGTATTTT. The V call is TRBV19, the J call TRBJ2-3; 9 positions agree with TRBD2. Germline V lookup: CDR1 LNHDA, CDR2 SQIVND (reference sequence). The ends lost 5 bases at V and 5 bases at J; junction bases unmatched: 11. CDR3 length: 16 residues.

This clone was counted only a few times. This chain links TRBV9 with TRBJ1-1; D unclear. The CDR3 has 13 amino acids. The germline CDR1 and CDR2 sequences are SGDLS and YYNGEE. V dropped 4 bases and J dropped 2 bases, with 9 bases sitting between them. The CDR3 sequence is CASSPRLNTEAFF. CDR3 sequence (DNA): TGTGCCAGCAGCCCCAGACTAAACACTGAAGCTTTCTTT.

Comment on this clone: The same CDR3 can be traced to other DNA sequences in this sample. The chain employs TRBV2 and TRBJ1-1; 7 bases agree with TRBD1. The germline V gene encodes CDR1 SNHLY and CDR2 FYNNEI. The CDR3 has 15 amino acids. Unmatched junction bases numbered 13, after V lost 6 bases and J lost 6 bases. The CDR3 spells CASRQGLPYGSEAFF. For the CDR3, the DNA is TGTGCCAGCAGACAGGGGCTCCCATACGGTTCTGAAGCTTTCTTT.

The chain joins TRBV6-6 to TRBJ1-4; maybe TRBD1 (6 bases). The germline CDR1 and CDR2 sequences are MNHNY and SVGAGI (reference sequence). V was shortened by 8 bases and J by 10 bases, with 20 bases between the two germline ends. The CDR3 totals 14 residues. CDR3 residues: CASSSAQGSGKLFF. For the CDR3, the DNA is TGTGCCAGCTCTAGTGCACAGGGTTCCGGAAAACTGTTTTTT.

The chain carries TRBV29-1 and TRBJ1-2, with 10 bases fitting TRBD1. From germline, CDR1 is SQVTM and CDR2 ANQGSEA. The CDR3 runs to 13 residues. J lost 6 bases, V lost 6 bases, and 7 bases had no gene match. The CDR3 DNA is TGCAGCGTCGCGGAGACAGGGGGCGATGGCTACACCTTC. This encodes CSVAETGGDGYTF.